This TCR beta chain was identified during a study of blood T cell repertoires in COVID-19 (dated by TCRdb to 2019 to 2021). About the full investigation: Collaborator samples came from the United States, Italy and Spain and covered acute and convalescent phases of COVID-19. The samples were drawn from the first 160 participants of the ongoing ImmuneRACE study and from some 1,300 subjects provided by 6 global collaborators. The dataset comprised deeply sampled blood TCRbeta repertoires from subjects exposed to, actively infected with, or recovered from COVID-19. The prospective study material was composed of cDNA or gDNA derived from T cells, B-cell-depleted T cells, or PBMCs. Nearly every sample came with metadata listing a de-identified subject ID, COVID-19 status, age in years and sex. The repertoires were made available in a free public database intended to serve as a resource for research on the immune response to SARS-CoV-2. Where HLA class I and class II types were available, the types were taken from metadata supplied by the sample provider, not from assay-based typing. What the study reported, not specific to this receptor: The quantity of clinical and demographic metadata differed by source and by participant and was supplied without curation.

The CDR3 runs 20 amino acids, cysteine and phenylalanine included. The read is trimmed to its CDR3 DNA, 60 bases read in frame from base 1. Ends trimmed: V by 0 bases, J by 0 bases; bases unmatched to a gene: 13. CDR1 and CDR2 were assigned from the germline V gene as LGHNA and YSLEER. The collaborating institutions used their own protocols to collect whole blood in K2EDTA tubes. For TCRbeta analysis, collaborator samples were shipped as frozen whole blood, as isolated PBMCs, or as DNA extracted from either sample type. With respect to this clone: Its recognized antigen is unknown. It has no much larger one-base neighbor in the sample; base qualities were not kept.

TCRbeta CDR3 regions were amplified from genomic DNA by means of the immunoSEQ Assay, a bias-controlled multiplex PCR. Turning to the authors' computational methods: The number of nucleated cells in each sample was estimated from the amplification of reference gene primers within the assay. To quantify the absolute abundance of each unique TCRbeta CDR3 rearrangement, sequence reads were collapsed and filtered. Productive Simpson clonality was computed per sample as the square root of Simpson's diversity index over productive rearrangements. TCRdb limited this immuneACCESS table to in-frame rearrangements with V and J called. A share of clones is missing; checked studies link under half to unresolved V genes, and the rest is unexplained. The D gene and trimming were derived from the DNA, and the V and J assignments and clone size from that table. The sample table records around 200,000 clones; approximately 79% of these occur just once. The top ten constitute around 5.4% of the sample.

The V and J segments used are TRBV4-3 and TRBJ2-7; 11 of the junction bases match TRBD2. Sequenced: peripheral blood. The sequence was collected from a human donor in a cohort sampled during active COVID-19. The CDR3 region reads CASSQEEWTSGCCFSYEQYF. The DNA reads TGCGCCAGCAGCCAAGAGGAATGGACTAGCGGGTGCTGTTTCTCCTACGAGCAGTACTTC.